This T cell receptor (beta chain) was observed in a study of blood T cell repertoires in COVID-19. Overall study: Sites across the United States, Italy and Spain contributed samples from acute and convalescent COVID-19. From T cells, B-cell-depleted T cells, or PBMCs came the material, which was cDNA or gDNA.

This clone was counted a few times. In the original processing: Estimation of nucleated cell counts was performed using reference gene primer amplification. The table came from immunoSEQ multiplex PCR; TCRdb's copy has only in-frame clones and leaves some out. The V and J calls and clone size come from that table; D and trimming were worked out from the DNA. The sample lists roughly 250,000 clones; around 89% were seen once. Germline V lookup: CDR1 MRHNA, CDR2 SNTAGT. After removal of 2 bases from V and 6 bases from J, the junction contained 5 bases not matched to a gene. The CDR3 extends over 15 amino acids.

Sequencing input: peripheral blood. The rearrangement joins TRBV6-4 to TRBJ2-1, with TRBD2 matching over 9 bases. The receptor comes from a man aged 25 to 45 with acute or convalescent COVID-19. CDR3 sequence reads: CASSDRAGGSNEQFF. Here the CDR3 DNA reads TGTGCCAGCAGTGACCGGGCGGGGGGGTCCAATGAGCAGTTCTTC.